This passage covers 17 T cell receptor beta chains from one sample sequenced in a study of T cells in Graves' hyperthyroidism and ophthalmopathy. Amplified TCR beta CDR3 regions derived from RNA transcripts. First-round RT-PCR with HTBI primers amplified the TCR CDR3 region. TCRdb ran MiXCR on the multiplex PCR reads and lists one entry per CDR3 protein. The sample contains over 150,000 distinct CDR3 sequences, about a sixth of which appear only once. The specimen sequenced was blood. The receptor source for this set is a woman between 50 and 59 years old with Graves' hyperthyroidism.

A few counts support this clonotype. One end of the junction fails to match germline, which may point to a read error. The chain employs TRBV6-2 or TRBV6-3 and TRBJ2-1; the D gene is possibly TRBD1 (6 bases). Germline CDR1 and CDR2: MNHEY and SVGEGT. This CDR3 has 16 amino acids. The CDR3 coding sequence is TGTGCCGGCAGTTACGACCACAGGGCTTTGGGTTGGGAGCAGTTCTTC. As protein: CAGSYDHRALGWEQFF.

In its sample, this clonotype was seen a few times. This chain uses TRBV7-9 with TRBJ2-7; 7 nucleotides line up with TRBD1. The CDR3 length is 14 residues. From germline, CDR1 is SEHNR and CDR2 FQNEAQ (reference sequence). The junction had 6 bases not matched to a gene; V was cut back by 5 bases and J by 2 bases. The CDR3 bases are TGTGCCAGCAGCACGCCGGGACAGCCCTACGAGCAGTACTTC. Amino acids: CASSTPGQPYEQYF.

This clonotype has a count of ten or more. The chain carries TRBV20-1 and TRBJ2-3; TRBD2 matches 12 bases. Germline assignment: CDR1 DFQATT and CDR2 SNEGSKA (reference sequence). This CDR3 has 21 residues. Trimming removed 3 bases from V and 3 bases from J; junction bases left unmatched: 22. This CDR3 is CSASSILSSGRVGATTDTQYF. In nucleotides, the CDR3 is TGCAGTGCTAGCTCCATCCTCTCTAGCGGGAGGGTGGGGGCCACGACAGATACGCAGTATTTT.

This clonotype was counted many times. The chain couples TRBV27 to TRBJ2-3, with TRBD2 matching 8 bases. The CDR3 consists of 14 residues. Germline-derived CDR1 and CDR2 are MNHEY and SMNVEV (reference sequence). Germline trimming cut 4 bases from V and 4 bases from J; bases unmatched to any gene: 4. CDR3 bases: TGTGCCAGCAGTTCGGGACTAGTCCCAGATACGCAGTATTTT. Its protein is CASSSGLVPDTQYF.

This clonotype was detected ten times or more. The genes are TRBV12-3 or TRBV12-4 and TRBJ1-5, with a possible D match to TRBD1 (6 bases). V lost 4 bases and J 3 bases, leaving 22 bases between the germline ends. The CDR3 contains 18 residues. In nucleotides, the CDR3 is TGTGCCAGCAGTTCCCTCGTTTTGGGGGCGCGGATCAATCAGCCCCAGCATTTT. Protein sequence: CASSSLVLGARINQPQHF.

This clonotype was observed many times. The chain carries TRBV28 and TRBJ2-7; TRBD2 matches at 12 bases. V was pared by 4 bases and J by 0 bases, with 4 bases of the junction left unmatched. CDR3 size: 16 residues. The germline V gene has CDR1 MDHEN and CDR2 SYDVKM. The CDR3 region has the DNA TGTGCCAGCAGTTCCCCGACTAGCGGGAGCTCCTACGAGCAGTACTTC. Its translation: CASSSPTSGSSYEQYF.

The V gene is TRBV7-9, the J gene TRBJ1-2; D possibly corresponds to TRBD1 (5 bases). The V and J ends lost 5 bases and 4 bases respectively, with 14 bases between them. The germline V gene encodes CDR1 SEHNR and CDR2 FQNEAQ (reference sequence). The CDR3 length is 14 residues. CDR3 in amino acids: CASSPPPGIYGYTF. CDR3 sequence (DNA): TGTGCCAGCAGCCCCCCGCCAGGGATCTATGGCTACACCTTC. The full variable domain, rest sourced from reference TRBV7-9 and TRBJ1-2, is DTGVSQNPRHKITKRGQNVTFRCDPISEHNRLYWYRQTLGQGPEFLTYFQNEAQLEKSRLLSDRFSAERPKGSFSTLEIQRTEQGDSAMYLCASSPPPGIYGYTFGSGTRLTVV.

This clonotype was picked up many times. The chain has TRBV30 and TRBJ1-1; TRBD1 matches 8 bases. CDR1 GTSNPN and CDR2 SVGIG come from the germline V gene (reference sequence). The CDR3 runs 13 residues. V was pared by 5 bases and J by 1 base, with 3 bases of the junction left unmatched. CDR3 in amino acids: CAWAGQANTEAFF. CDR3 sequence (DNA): TGTGCCTGGGCGGGACAGGCGAACACTGAAGCTTTCTTT.

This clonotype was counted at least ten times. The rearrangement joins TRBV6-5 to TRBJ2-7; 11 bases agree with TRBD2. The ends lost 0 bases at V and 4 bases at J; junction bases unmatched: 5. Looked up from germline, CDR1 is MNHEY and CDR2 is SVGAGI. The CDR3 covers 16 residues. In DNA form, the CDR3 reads TGTGCCAGCAGTTACTCTTCTACTAGCGGGAGTTACGAGCAGTACTTC. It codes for CASSYSSTSGSYEQYF.

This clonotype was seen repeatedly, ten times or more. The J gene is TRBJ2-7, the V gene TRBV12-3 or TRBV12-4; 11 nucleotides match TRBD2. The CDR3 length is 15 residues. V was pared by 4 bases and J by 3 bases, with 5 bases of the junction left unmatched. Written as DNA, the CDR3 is TGTGCCAGCAGTTGGACTAGCGGGTACCTCTACGAGCAGTACTTC. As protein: CASSWTSGYLYEQYF.

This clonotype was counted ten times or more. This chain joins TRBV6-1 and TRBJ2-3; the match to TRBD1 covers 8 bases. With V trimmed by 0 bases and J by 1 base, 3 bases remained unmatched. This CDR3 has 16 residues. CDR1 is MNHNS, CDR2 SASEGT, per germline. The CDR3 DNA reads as TGTGCCAGCAGTGAAGCGCCGGGACAGGGCACAGATACGCAGTATTTT. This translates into CASSEAPGQGTDTQYF.

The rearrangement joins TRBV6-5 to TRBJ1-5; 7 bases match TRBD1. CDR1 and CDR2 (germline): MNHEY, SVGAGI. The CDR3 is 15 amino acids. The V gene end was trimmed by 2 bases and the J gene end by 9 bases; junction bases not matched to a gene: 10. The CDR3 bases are TGTGCCAGCAGTTACAGAGACAGGGCCCCGGGGCCCCAGCATTTT. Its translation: CASSYRDRAPGPQHF.

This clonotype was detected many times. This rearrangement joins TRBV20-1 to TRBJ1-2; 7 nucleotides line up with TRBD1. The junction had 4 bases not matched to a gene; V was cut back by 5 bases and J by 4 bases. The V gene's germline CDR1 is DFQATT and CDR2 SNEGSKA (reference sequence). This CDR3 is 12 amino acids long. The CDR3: CSAPRDSYGYTF. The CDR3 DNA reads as TGCAGTGCTCCCCGGGACAGCTATGGCTACACCTTC.

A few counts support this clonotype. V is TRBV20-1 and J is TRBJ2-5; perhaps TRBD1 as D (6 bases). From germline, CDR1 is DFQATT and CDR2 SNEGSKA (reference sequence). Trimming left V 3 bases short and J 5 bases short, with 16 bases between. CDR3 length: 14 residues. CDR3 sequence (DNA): TGCAGTGCTAGGGCTACAGGGTGGGCCGAGACCCAGTACTTC. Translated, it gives CSARATGWAETQYF.

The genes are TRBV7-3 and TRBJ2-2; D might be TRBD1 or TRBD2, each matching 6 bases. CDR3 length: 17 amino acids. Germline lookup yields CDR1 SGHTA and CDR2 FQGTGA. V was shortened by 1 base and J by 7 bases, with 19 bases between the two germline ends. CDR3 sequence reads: CASSLIQGGGPHGELFF. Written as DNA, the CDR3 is TGTGCCAGCAGCTTAATACAGGGAGGAGGGCCTCACGGGGAGCTGTTTTTT.

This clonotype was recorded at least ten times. CDR3: CASSPGTSGFSTDTQYF. The CDR3 DNA reads TGTGCCAGCAGTCCTGGGACTAGCGGGTTTAGCACAGATACGCAGTATTTT. The chain couples TRBV28 to TRBJ2-3, with 12 bases that match TRBD2. This CDR3 has 17 residues. V dropped 5 bases and J dropped 0; count of bases not matched to a gene: 6. Germline CDR1 reads MDHEN; CDR2 reads SYDVKM.

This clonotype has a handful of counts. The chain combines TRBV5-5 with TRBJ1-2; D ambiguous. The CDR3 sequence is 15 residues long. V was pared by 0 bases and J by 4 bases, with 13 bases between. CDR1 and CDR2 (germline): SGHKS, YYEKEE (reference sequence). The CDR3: CASSLEPADLYGYTF. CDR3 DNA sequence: TGTGCCAGCAGCTTGGAACCGGCGGACCTCTATGGCTACACCTTC.